This T cell receptor (beta chain) is drawn from a study of CD8+ T cells in alopecia areata. Study summary: For 6 to 18 months, tofacitinib was taken, and 6 months off drug followed. Whole-study results and caveats: While patients received tofacitinib, many expanded lesional clones remained present in scalp and blood. Sharing of TCR sequences between patients (possibly for HLA-related reasons) was less clear than in mice. The study found higher clonality in lesional than normal scalp, especially in alopecia totalis/universalis.

The CDR3 consists of 15 residues. V dropped 8 bases and J dropped 6; count of bases not matched to a gene: 10. Germline V gene data show CDR1 as MDHEN and CDR2 as SYDVKM. TCR sequencing used cDNA made by reverse transcription of extracted RNA. Sequencing used immunoSEQ multiplex PCR; TCRdb keeps in-frame clones, though not all of them. The table includes 35,000 to 45,000 clones, more than 90% detected once. Turning to this clone: Its antigen remains unidentified.

The treatment: oral pan-JAK inhibitor, 5-10 mg twice daily. V gene TRBV28 combines with J gene TRBJ2-7; TRBD2 aligns across 13 bases. The sample here was CD8+ T cells sorted from blood, taken at week 24, from a patient treated with tofacitinib. The clonotype was recovered from a human donor with alopecia areata. CDR3 amino acids: CASEGTSGTLPEQYF. CDR3 coding DNA: TGTGCCAGCGAAGGGACTAGCGGGACCCTCCCCGAGCAGTACTTC.